The 8 T cell receptor beta chains below all came from one sample that was sequenced in a study of OX40 agonist ivuxolimab in advanced cancers. The method was immunoSEQ multiplex PCR; TCRdb's version includes in-frame clones alone and lacks a portion of them. The sample shows over 75,000 clones, about 87% of them seen only once. Specimen: CD4+ or CD8+ T cells sorted from blood, collected in a trial of the OX40 agonist ivuxolimab. The receptors stem from an adult with an advanced solid tumor such as melanoma, head and neck, liver or kidney cancer.

J is TRBJ1-1 and V is TRBV7-2, with a weak D call TRBD1 (5 bases). Trimming cost V 3 bases and J 0 bases, with 14 bases left between them. CDR3 length: 16 amino acids. Germline V lookup: CDR1 SGHTA, CDR2 FQGNSA. The DNA for the CDR3 is TGTGCCAGCAGCTTGAACCGGGGCGGCATGAACACTGAAGCTTTCTTT. This codes for CASSLNRGGMNTEAFF.

This chain links TRBV28 with TRBJ2-7; 9 bases map to TRBD1. The CDR3 loop spans 13 amino acids. Germline V gene data show CDR1 as MDHEN and CDR2 as SYDVKM. Losses at the gene ends were 6 bases for V and 12 bases for J; bases not matched to a gene: 12. CDR3 sequence: CASRVTGGYRWYF. The CDR3 DNA sequence: TGTGCCAGCAGGGTGACAGGGGGGTATCGGTGGTACTTC.

The rearrangement uses TRBV5-6 and TRBJ1-2; D perhaps matches TRBD1 (6 bases). The germline V gene encodes CDR1 SGHDT and CDR2 YYEEEE. The V end was cut by 1 base, the J end by 2 bases, with 18 bases between. The CDR3 length is 17 residues. CDR3 protein: CASSLSRDTVLNYGYTF. The DNA for the CDR3 is TGTGCCAGCAGCTTGTCGCGGGACACAGTCCTGAACTATGGCTACACCTTC.

The chain links TRBV5-5 to TRBJ2-2; weak D call: TRBD1 (5 bases). This CDR3 region has 15 residues. V shed 5 bases and J shed 3 bases, with 14 bases lying between them. Germline V CDR1 and CDR2: SGHKS, YYEKEE (reference sequence). The CDR3 DNA is TGTGCCAGCAGTTTTGTCCTAGGGGACACCGGGGAGCTGTTTTTT. Amino acids: CASSFVLGDTGELFF.

The gene calls are TRBV6-5 and TRBJ1-4; 8 bases match TRBD1. V was pared by 0 bases and J by 5 bases, with 2 bases of the junction left unmatched. This CDR3 has 15 amino acids. From germline, CDR1 is MNHEY and CDR2 SVGAGI. The CDR3: CASSYSDRGNEKLFF. CDR3 DNA sequence: TGTGCCAGCAGTTACTCCGACAGGGGAAATGAAAAACTGTTTTTT.

This chain links TRBV19 with TRBJ1-1, with D unresolved. CDR1 and CDR2 (germline): LNHDA, SQIVND (reference sequence). V was trimmed by 1 base and J by 0 bases, leaving 6 bases between them. This CDR3 is built from 14 residues. This CDR3 is CASSIGDVNTEAFF. The CDR3, as DNA: TGTGCCAGTAGTATAGGGGATGTGAACACTGAAGCTTTCTTT.

This clone occurred once. The J gene is TRBJ1-3, the V gene TRBV6-5; D is perhaps TRBD1 (5 bases). This CDR3 contains 15 residues. The V end lost 5 bases, the J end lost 0 bases, and 11 bases lay between the germline ends. Germline-derived CDR1 and CDR2 are MNHEY and SVGAGI. This chain's CDR3 is CASSQTALSGNTIYF. The CDR3 DNA reads as TGTGCCAGCAGTCAGACAGCTCTCTCTGGAAACACCATATATTTT.

V gene TRBV4-3 combines with J gene TRBJ2-6, with TRBD1 identical over 9 bases. CDR1 and CDR2 (germline): LGHNA, YSLEER. There are 17 residues in the CDR3. Losses at the gene ends were 0 bases for V and 4 bases for J; bases not matched to a gene: 4. This chain's CDR3 is CASSQEGQGSGANVLTF. CDR3 bases: TGCGCCAGCAGCCAAGAGGGACAGGGATCAGGGGCCAACGTCCTGACTTTC.